This T cell receptor (beta chain) comes out of a study of beta chain features in type 1 diabetes. Study-wide results and limits: When Type 1 diabetes patients were examined, their TCRB CDR3s proved moderately but significantly shorter in all four CD4+ subsets.

This clone was observed a few times. The antigen remains unidentified. Germline CDR1 reads SNHLY; CDR2 reads FYNNEI. Trimming took off 1 base at V and 4 bases at J, with 11 bases between the two ends. The CDR3 spans 15 residues. The study reverse transcribed the entire isolated RNA, so it sequenced expressed TCRB transcripts. Data came from immunoSEQ multiplex PCR; TCRdb stores just in-frame clones and leaves some out. This sample has roughly 150,000 clones, with around 10% found just once. The chain is built from TRBV2 and TRBJ2-1; D is unresolved. This clonotype was sampled from a man aged 25-45 years with type 1 diabetes. The specimen was central memory CD4+ T cells from blood. The CDR3, as DNA: TGTGCCAGCAGTGAAGAGATAGCCGCTTACAATGAGCAGTTCTTC. It translates to CASSEEIAAYNEQFF.